Included here is one T cell receptor beta chain sequence, with context. The method was immunoSEQ multiplex PCR; TCRdb's version includes in-frame clones alone and lacks a portion of them. The sample includes under 200,000 clones, 86% of them seen just once. This sample was taken from a study of blood T cell repertoires in COVID-19. Study as a whole: The cDNA or gDNA used as material had been derived from T cells, B-cell-depleted T cells, or PBMCs.

J was trimmed by 0 bases and V by 4 bases; bases with no gene match: 2. Germline-derived CDR1 and CDR2 are LNHDA and SQIVND (reference sequence). The CDR3 contains 15 residues. The specimen was peripheral blood. This sequence originates from a woman aged 70 to 79 with acute or convalescent COVID-19. The chain has TRBV19 and TRBJ1-4; 7 nucleotides line up with TRBD1. This chain's CDR3 is CASSKGQATNEKLFF. DNA of the CDR3: TGTGCCAGTAGTAAAGGACAGGCAACTAATGAAAAACTGTTTTTT. Drawing the rest from reference TRBV19 and TRBJ1-4, the complete variable domain is DGGITQSPKYLFRKEGQNVTLSCEQNLNHDAMYWYRQDPGQGLRLIYYSQIVNDFQKGDIAEGYSVSREKKESFPLTVTSAQKNPTAFYLCASSKGQATNEKLFFGSGTQLSVL.